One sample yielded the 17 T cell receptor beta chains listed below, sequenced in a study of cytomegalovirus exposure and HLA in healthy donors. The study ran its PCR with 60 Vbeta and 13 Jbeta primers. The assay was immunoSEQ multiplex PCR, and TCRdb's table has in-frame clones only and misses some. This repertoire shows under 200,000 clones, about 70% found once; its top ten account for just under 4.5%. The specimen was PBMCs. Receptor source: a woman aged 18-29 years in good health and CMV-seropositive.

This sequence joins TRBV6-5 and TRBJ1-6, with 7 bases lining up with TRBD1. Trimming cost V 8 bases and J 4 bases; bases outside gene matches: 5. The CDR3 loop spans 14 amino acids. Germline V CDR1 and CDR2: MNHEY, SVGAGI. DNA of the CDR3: TGTGCCAGCCGGGCACAGGGGTATAATTCACCCCTCCACTTT. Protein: CASRAQGYNSPLHF.

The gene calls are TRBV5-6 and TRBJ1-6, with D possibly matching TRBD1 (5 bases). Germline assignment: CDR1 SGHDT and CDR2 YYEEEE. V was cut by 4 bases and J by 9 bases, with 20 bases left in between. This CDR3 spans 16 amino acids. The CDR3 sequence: CASSTFGGGEGSPLHF. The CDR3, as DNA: TGTGCCAGCAGCACCTTTGGGGGGGGTGAGGGTTCACCCCTCCACTTT.

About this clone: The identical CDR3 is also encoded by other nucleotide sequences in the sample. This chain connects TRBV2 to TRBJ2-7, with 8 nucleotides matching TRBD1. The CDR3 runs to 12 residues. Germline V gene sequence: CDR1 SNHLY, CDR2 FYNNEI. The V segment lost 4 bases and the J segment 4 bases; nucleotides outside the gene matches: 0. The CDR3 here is CASSGQGYEQYF. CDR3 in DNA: TGTGCCAGCAGTGGACAGGGGTACGAGCAGTACTTC.

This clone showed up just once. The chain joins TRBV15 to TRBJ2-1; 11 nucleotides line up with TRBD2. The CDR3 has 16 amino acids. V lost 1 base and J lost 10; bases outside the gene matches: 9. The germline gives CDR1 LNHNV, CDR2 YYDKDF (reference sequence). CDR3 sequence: CATSRGSGRAGIEQFF. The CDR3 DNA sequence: TGTGCCACCAGCAGAGGTAGCGGGAGGGCCGGGATCGAGCAGTTCTTC.

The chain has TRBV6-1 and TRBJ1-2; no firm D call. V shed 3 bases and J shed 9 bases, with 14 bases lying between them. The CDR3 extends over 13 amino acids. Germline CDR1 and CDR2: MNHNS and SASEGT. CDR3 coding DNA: TGTGCCAGCAGTGACCCCCCTCTCAGGCGCTACACCTTC. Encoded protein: CASSDPPLRRYTF.

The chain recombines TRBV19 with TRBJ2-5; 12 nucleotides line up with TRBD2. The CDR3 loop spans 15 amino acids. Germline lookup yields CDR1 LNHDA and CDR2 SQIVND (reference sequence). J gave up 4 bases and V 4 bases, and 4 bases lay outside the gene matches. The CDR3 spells CASSTRLAGVETQYF. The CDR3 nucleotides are TGTGCCAGTAGTACCCGACTAGCGGGAGTAGAGACCCAGTACTTC.

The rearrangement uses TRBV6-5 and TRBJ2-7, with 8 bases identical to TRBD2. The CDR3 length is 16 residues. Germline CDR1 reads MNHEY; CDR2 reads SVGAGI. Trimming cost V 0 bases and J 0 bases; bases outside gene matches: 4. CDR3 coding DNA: TGTGCCAGCAGTTACTCCCAAAGCGGGGGCTCCTACGAGCAGTACTTC. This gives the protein CASSYSQSGGSYEQYF.

The CDR3 nucleotides are TGTGCCATCGGGAGTATGAACACTGAAGCTTTCTTT. It translates to CAIGSMNTEAFF. The rearrangement links TRBV10-3 to TRBJ1-1; D unclear. Germline assignment: CDR1 ENHRY and CDR2 SYGVKD. The length of the CDR3 is 12 residues. Trimming removed 8 bases at V and 0 bases at J, with 7 bases between.

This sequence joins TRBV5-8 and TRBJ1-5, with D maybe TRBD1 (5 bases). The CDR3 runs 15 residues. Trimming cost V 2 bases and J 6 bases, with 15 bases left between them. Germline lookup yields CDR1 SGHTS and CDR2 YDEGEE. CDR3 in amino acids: CASSLDGGYVQPQHF. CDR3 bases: TGTGCCAGCAGCTTAGACGGGGGGTATGTTCAGCCCCAGCATTTT. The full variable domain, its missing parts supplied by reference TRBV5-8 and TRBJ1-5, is EAGVTQSPTHLIKTRGQQATLRCSPISGHTSVYWYQQALGLGLQFLLWYDEGEERNRGNFPPRFSGRQFPNYSSELNVNALELEDSALYLCASSLDGGYVQPQHFGDGTRLSIL.

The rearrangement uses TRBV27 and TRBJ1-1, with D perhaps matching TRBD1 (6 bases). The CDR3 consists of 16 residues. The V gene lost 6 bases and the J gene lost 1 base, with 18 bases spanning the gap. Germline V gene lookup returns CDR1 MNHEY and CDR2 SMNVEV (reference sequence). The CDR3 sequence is CASRNPRGPQNTEAFF. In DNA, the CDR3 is TGTGCCAGCAGGAATCCCAGGGGTCCCCAGAACACTGAAGCTTTCTTT.

CDR3 nucleotides: TGTGCCAGCTCACCAGGGGGGGTAGCCACTGAAGCTTTCTTT. Translation: CASSPGGVATEAFF. The chain couples TRBV18 to TRBJ1-1; possibly TRBD1 for D (5 bases). Trimming cost V 2 bases and J 4 bases, with 11 bases left between them. Germline V gene sequence: CDR1 KGHSH, CDR2 LQKENI. The CDR3 length is 14 residues.

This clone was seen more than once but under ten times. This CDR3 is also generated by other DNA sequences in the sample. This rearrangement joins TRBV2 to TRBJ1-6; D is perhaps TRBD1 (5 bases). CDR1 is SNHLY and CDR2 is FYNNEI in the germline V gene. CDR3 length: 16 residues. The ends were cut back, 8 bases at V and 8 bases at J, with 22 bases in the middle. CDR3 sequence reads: CASLPHPSMGHSPLHF. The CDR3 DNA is TGTGCCAGCCTCCCACATCCGAGCATGGGGCATTCACCCCTCCACTTT.

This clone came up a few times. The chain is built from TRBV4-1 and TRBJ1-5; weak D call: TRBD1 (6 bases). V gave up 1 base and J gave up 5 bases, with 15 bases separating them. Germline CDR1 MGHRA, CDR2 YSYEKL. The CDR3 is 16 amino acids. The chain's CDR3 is CASSQVPGDGDQPQHF. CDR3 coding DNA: TGCGCCAGCAGCCAAGTACCAGGGGATGGAGATCAGCCCCAGCATTTT.

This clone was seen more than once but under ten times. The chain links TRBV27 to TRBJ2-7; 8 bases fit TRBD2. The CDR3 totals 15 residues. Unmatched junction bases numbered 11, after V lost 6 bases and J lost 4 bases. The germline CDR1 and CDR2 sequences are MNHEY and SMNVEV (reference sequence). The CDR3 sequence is CASSPSGTSWYEQYF. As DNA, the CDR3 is TGTGCCAGCAGCCCGTCCGGGACTAGTTGGTACGAGCAGTACTTC.

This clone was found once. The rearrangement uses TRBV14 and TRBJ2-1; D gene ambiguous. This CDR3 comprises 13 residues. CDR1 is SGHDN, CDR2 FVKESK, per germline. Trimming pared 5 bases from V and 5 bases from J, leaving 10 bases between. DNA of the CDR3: TGTGCCAGCAGCTTCGAGATGAACAATGAGCAGTTCTTC. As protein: CASSFEMNNEQFF.

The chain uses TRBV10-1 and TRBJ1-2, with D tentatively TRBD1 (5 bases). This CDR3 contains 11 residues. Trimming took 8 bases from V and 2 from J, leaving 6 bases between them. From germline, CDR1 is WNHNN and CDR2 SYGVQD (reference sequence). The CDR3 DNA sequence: TGCGCCAGCCGACAGAACTATGGCTACACCTTC. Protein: CASRQNYGYTF.

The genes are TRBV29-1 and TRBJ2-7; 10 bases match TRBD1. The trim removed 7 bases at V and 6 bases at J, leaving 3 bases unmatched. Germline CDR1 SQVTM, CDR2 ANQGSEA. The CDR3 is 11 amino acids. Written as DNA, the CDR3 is TGCAGCGCCGGGACAGGGGCCGAGCAGTACTTC. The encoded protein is CSAGTGAEQYF.